This T cell receptor (beta chain) emerged from a study of cytomegalovirus exposure and HLA in healthy donors. Study-level results: Despite most TCR sequences being rare, some public TCRs occurred in many donors.

The donors were part of the roughly 120-subject validation cohort, which stood apart from the roughly 640-subject first cohort. Concerning this clone: Antigen specificity is unknown.

The CDR3 totals 16 residues. V gave up 0 bases and J gave up 2 bases; unmatched junction bases: 6. The germline V gene has CDR1 SGDLS and CDR2 YYNGEE. Sequencing used immunoSEQ multiplex PCR; TCRdb keeps in-frame clones, though not all of them. The data hold 150,000 to 200,000 clones, with about 85% observed a single time. V is TRBV9 and J is TRBJ2-3; 7 bases are shared with TRBD1. The material sequenced was PBMCs. The receptor was derived from a man younger than 30 in good health and CMV-seropositive. Here the CDR3 reads CASSVVTGTLTDTQYF. CDR3 sequence (DNA): TGTGCCAGCAGCGTAGTGACAGGGACCCTCACAGATACGCAGTATTTT.